This T cell receptor beta chain was captured by sequencing in a study of response to subunit inactivated influenza vaccine. Overall study findings and caveats: Each seasonal influenza vaccination recruits few new T cells, the authors suggested.

CDR1 and CDR2 from the germline V gene are SGHRS and YFSETQ. The ends were cut back, 2 bases at V and 0 bases at J, with 17 bases in the middle. The CDR3 has 18 residues. To note about this clonotype: What it binds is not known.

TCRdb fed the RT-PCR reads into MiXCR, producing one record per CDR3 protein. The table shows just over 300,000 distinct CDR3 sequences, with 22% occurring only once. The sample was PBMCs from blood, taken about 20 months after vaccination. The V call is TRBV5-1, the J call TRBJ2-2; D gene uncertain. The sequence came from a man aged 50 to 75 who received an inactivated influenza vaccine. In nucleotides, the CDR3 is TGCGCCAGCAGCTTTGGTTTGACATTGCCCTCGAACACCGGGGAGCTGTTTTTT. Translating gives CASSFGLTLPSNTGELFF.